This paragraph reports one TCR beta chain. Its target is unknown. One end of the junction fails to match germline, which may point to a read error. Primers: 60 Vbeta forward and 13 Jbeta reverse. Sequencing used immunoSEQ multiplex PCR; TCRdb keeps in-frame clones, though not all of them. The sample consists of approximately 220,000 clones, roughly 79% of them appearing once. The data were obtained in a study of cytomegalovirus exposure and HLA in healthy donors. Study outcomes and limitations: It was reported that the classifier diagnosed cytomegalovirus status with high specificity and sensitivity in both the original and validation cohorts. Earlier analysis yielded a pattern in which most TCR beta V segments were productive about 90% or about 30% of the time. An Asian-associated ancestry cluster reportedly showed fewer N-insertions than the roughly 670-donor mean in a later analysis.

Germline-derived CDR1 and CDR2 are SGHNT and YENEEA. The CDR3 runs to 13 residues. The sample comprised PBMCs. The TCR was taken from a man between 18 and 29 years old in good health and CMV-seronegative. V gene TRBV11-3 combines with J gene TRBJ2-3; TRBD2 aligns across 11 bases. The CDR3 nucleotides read TGTGCCAGCAGCGCCGGGACTAGCGGCTCAGAGGGGTTT. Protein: CASSAGTSGSEGF. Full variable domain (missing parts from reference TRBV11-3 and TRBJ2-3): EAGVVQSPRYKIIEKKQPVAFWCNPISGHNTLYWYLQNLGQGPELLIRYENEEAVDDSQLPKDRFSAERLKGVDSTLKIQPAELGDSAVYLCASSAGTSGSEGFGPGTRLTVL.